This passage covers 2 T cell receptor beta chains from one sample sequenced in a study of blood T cell repertoires in COVID-19. Sequencing was performed with immunoSEQ multiplex PCR; in TCRdb, only in-frame clones are kept and a portion is missing. The sample consists of a few hundred thousand clones, about 89% of them appearing once. Sequences were obtained from peripheral blood. These receptors were taken from a woman in her fifties or sixties with acute or convalescent COVID-19.

V is TRBV11-3 and J is TRBJ2-3; D remains unclear. From germline, CDR1 is SGHNT and CDR2 YENEEA. The CDR3 covers 12 residues. V was shortened by 5 bases and J by 0 bases, with 3 bases between the two germline ends. The CDR3 region has the DNA TGTGCCAGCAGCCAAAGCACAGATACGCAGTATTTT. Protein: CASSQSTDTQYF.

The CDR3 sequence is CASSLAPIDSGNTIYF. CDR3 sequence (DNA): TGTGCCAGCAGCTTAGCGCCCATAGACTCTGGAAACACCATATATTTT. V gene TRBV7-2 combines with J gene TRBJ1-3; D gene unclear. V was shortened by 0 bases and J by 0 bases, with 9 bases between the two germline ends. The CDR3 sequence is 16 residues long. Germline V CDR1 and CDR2: SGHTA, FQGNSA.